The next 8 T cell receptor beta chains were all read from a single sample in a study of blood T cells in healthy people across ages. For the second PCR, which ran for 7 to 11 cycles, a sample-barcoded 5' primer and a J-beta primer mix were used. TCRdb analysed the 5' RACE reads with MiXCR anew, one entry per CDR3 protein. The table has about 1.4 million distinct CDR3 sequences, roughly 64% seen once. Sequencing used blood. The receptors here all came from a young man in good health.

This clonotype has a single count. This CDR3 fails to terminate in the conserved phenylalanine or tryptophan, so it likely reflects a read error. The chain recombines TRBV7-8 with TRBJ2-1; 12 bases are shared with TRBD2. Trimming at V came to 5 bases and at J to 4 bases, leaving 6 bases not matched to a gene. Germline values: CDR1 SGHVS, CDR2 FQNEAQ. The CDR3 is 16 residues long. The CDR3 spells CASSKVTSGGYNEQFL. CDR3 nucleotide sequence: TGTGCCAGCAGCAAAGTGACTAGCGGGGGATACAATGAGCAGTTCCTC.

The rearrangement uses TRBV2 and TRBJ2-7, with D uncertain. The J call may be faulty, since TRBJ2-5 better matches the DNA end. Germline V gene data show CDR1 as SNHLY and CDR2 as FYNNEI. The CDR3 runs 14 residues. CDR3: CASSELRVQETQYF. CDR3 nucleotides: TGTGCCAGCAGCGAGCTCCGGGTCCAAGAGACCCAGTACTTC.

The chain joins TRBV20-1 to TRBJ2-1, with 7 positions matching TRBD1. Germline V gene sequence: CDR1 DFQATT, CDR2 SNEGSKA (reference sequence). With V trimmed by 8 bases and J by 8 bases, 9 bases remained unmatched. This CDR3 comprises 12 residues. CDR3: CSLYLGTDEQFF. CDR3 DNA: TGCAGTCTCTATCTCGGGACAGATGAGCAGTTCTTC.

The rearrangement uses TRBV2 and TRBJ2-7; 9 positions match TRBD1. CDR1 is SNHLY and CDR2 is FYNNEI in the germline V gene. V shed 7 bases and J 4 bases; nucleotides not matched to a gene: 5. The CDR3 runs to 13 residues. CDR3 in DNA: TGTGCCAGCAAGAGGACAGGGGATTACGAGCAGTACTTC. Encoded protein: CASKRTGDYEQYF.

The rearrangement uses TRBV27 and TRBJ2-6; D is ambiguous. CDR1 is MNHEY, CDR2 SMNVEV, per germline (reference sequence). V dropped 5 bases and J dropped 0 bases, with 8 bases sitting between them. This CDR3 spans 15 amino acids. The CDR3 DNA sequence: TGTGCCAGCAGTCCCGACACCTCTGGGGCCAACGTCCTGACTTTC. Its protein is CASSPDTSGANVLTF. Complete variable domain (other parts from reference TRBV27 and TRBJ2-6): EAQVTQNPRYLITVTGKKLTVTCSQNMNHEYMSWYRQDPGLGLRQIYYSMNVEVTDKGDVPEGYKVSRKEKRNFPLILESPSPNQTSLYFCASSPDTSGANVLTFGAGSRLTVL.

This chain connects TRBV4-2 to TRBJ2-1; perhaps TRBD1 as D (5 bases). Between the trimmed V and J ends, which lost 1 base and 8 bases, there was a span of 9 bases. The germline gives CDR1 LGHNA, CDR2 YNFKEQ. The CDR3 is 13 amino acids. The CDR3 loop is CASSQVEGDEQFF. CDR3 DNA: TGTGCCAGCAGCCAAGTTGAAGGGGATGAGCAGTTCTTC.

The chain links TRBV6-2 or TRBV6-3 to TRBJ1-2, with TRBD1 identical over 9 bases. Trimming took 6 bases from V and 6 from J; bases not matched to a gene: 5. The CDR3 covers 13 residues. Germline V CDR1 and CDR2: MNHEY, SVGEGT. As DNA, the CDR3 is TGTGCCAGCAGCTGGGGACAGGGAAATGGCTACACCTTC. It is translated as CASSWGQGNGYTF.

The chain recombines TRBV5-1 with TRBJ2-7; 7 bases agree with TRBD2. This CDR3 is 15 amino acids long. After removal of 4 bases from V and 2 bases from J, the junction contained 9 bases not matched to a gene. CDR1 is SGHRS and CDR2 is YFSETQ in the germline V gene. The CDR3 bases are TGCGCCAGCAGCACTCGACTAGCCGTCACCTACGAGCAGTACTTC. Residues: CASSTRLAVTYEQYF.